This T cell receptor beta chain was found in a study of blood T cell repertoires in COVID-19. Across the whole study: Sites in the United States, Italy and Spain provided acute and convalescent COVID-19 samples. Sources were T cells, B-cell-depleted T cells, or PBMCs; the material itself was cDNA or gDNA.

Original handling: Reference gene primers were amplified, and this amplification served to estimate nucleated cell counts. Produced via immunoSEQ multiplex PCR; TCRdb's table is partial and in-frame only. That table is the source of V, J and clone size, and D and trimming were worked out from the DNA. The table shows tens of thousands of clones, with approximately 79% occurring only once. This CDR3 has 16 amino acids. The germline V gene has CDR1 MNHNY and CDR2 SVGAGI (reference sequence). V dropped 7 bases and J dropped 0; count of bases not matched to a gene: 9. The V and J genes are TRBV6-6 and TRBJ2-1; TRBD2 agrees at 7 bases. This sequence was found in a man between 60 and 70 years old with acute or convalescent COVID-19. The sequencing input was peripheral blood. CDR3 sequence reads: CASTPWGGSSYNEQFF. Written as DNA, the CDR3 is TGTGCCAGCACCCCGTGGGGGGGGAGCTCCTACAATGAGCAGTTCTTC.